A selection of T cell receptor beta chains follows, all from one sample in a study of T-cell reconstitution after alpha-beta-depleted transplantation in children. MiXCR, applied by TCRdb to the PCR reads, yields one record per CDR3 protein. This table has 500,000 to 750,000 distinct CDR3 sequences, 13% appearing once. Sequenced here: PBMCs, mostly from graft donor cells, sampled 360 days after TCRalphabeta/CD19-depleted stem cell transplant. The origin of the receptors is a male patient between 5 and 17 years old who had a stem cell transplant for acute myeloid leukemia, so the T cells may come from the graft donor. Each CDR3 is given with its conserved first and last residue. A D gene is named only where the DNA matches it firmly. The listing skips clone size in some rows; elsewhere it reads once, few, many or a size class.

clone size: few
J gene: TRBJ2-7
V gene: TRBV5-6
D gene: -
CDR3 DNA: TGTGCCAGCAGCTGGACAGGTCGGGAGTTGCGCGAGCAGTACTTC
CDR3 protein: CASSWTGRELREQYF

clone size: few
J gene: TRBJ1-2
V gene: TRBV24-1
D gene: TRBD1
CDR3 DNA: TGTGCCACCAGTGATCCGCGTAGGACAGGGTTTGGCTACACCTTC
CDR3 protein: CATSDPRRTGFGYTF

clone size: many
J gene: TRBJ1-1
V gene: TRBV29-1
D gene: -
CDR3 DNA: TGCAGCGTTCCAACAAACACTGAAGCTTTCTTT
CDR3 protein: CSVPTNTEAFF

clone size: many
J gene: TRBJ2-2
V gene: TRBV9
D gene: TRBD2
CDR3 DNA: TGTGCCAGCAGCAGCGGGGGACTAGCTATCACCGGGGAGCTGTTTTTT
CDR3 protein: CASSSGGLAITGELFF

clone size: few
J gene: TRBJ1-2
V gene: TRBV20-1
D gene: TRBD1
CDR3 DNA: TGCAGTGCTAGCCGACAGGGGACGGACTATGGCTACACCTTC
CDR3 protein: CSASRQGTDYGYTF

clone size: -
J gene: TRBJ2-5
V gene: TRBV20-1
D gene: -
CDR3 DNA: TGCAGTGCTATAAATCCCGAGAGGTACACGTACCAAGAGACCCAGTACTTC
CDR3 protein: CSAINPERYTYQETQYF

clone size: few
J gene: TRBJ2-1
V gene: TRBV3-1
D gene: -
CDR3 DNA: TGTGCCAGCAGCCGGGTAGCCGTTTCCAATGAGCAGTTCTTC
CDR3 protein: CASSRVAVSNEQFF

clone size: many
J gene: TRBJ2-3
V gene: TRBV7-3
D gene: -
CDR3 DNA: TGTGCCAGCAGCTTAACGGCAGGGGTGACAGATACGCAGTATTTT
CDR3 protein: CASSLTAGVTDTQYF

clone size: -
J gene: TRBJ2-7
V gene: TRBV21-1
D gene: -
CDR3 DNA: TGTGCCAGCAGCAAAGCGGTAAGCCGTTACGAGCAGTACTTC
CDR3 protein: CASSKAVSRYEQYF

clone size: many
J gene: TRBJ2-1
V gene: TRBV6-2/TRBV6-3
D gene: TRBD2
CDR3 DNA: TGTGCCAGCAGTTACATAAGCGGGAGCTACAATGAGCAGTTCTTC
CDR3 protein: CASSYISGSYNEQFF

clone size: many
J gene: TRBJ2-1
V gene: TRBV28
D gene: -
CDR3 DNA: TGTGCCAGCAGTTTAATTGTGGGCGATGAGCAGTTCTTC
CDR3 protein: CASSLIVGDEQFF